Included here is one T cell receptor beta chain sequence, with context. This sample was included in a study of identical twins. CDR1 and CDR2 from the germline V gene are LGHNA and YSLEER. The J segment lost 1 base and the V segment lost 4 bases, leaving 8 bases of the junction unmatched. The CDR3 has 16 residues. In TCRdb, the 5' RACE reads were re-called with MiXCR into one record per CDR3 protein. This sample has about 470,000 distinct CDR3 sequences, with 20% to 25% found just once. Everyone who donated was a healthy Caucasian. This sample also appeared in a second study, on T cells expressing NK-cell markers.

The sequencing sample was made of CD4+ T cells sorted from blood. The chain employs TRBV4-3 and TRBJ2-3; 7 nucleotides align to TRBD2. This sequence originates from a woman between 18 and 29 years old in good health. CDR3 loop: CASSPQDGRGTDTQYF. In DNA form, the CDR3 reads TGCGCCAGCAGCCCCCAAGATGGGAGGGGCACAGATACGCAGTATTTT.